One and the same sample provided the 9 T cell receptor beta chains below, sequenced in a study of T cell responses to AZD1222 COVID-19 vaccine. Produced via immunoSEQ multiplex PCR; TCRdb's table is partial and in-frame only. The sample includes some 28,000 clones, around 80% of them seen just once. The material was peripheral blood, obtained on day 0 of AZD1222 vaccination. These receptors all stem from an adult in good health.

The chain is built from TRBV7-6 and TRBJ1-5, with D maybe TRBD1 (5 bases). Germline V gene sequence: CDR1 SGHVS, CDR2 FNYEAQ. The CDR3 is 15 amino acids. V was trimmed by 4 bases and J by 7 bases, leaving 17 bases between them. The CDR3 loop reads CASSSTAGGRQPQHF. As DNA, the CDR3 is TGTGCCAGCAGCTCGACTGCCGGGGGGAGGCAGCCCCAGCATTTT.

The chain couples TRBV6-4 to TRBJ2-7; 10 bases map to TRBD1. The CDR3 is made up of 17 amino acids. Trimming took 2 bases from V and 2 from J; bases not matched to a gene: 9. Germline V CDR1 and CDR2: MRHNA, SNTAGT. This CDR3 is CASSDPWGDRGTYEQYV. Here the CDR3 DNA reads TGTGCCAGCAGTGACCCCTGGGGGGACAGGGGTACCTACGAGCAGTACGTC.

The chain recombines TRBV18 with TRBJ2-5; tentatively, D is TRBD1 or TRBD2 (5 bases each). This CDR3 has 13 residues. CDR1 and CDR2 (germline): KGHSH, LQKENI. V was pared by 5 bases and J by 5 bases, with 12 bases between. CDR3 nucleotide sequence: TGTGCCAGCTCATCCGGGACCCAGGAGACCCAGTACTTC. Its protein product is CASSSGTQETQYF.

This clone was detected once. The rearrangement joins TRBV4-2 to TRBJ1-2; D gene ambiguous. CDR3 length: 13 residues. Germline V gives CDR1 LGHNA, CDR2 YNFKEQ. V lost 0 bases and J 4 bases, leaving 6 bases between the germline ends. Here the CDR3 reads CASSQDTVYGYTF. CDR3 DNA: TGTGCCAGCAGCCAAGATACGGTCTATGGCTACACCTTC.

The chain carries TRBV5-6 and TRBJ2-5; tentatively, D is TRBD1 (6 bases). CDR3 length: 16 amino acids. Trimming took off 4 bases at V and 2 bases at J, with 18 bases between the two ends. Looked up from germline, CDR1 is SGHDT and CDR2 is YYEEEE. The CDR3 here is CASSTRTAHYQETQYF. In nucleotides, the CDR3 is TGTGCCAGCAGCACCAGGACAGCCCACTATCAAGAGACCCAGTACTTC.

The chain carries TRBV24-1 and TRBJ2-6; D is unresolved. V was clipped by 7 bases and J by 0 bases, with 9 bases between them. Germline CDR1 KGHDR, CDR2 SFDVKD. The CDR3 contains 15 residues. The CDR3 spells CATSEINSGANVLTF. CDR3 bases: TGTGCCACCAGCGAGATCAACTCTGGGGCCAACGTCCTGACTTTC.

The chain is built from TRBV6-2 or TRBV6-3 and TRBJ2-2; a possible D gene is TRBD1 (6 bases). Germline loops: CDR1 MNHEY, CDR2 SVGEGT. The CDR3 runs to 14 residues. V was shortened by 6 bases and J by 3 bases, with 11 bases between the two germline ends. The CDR3 DNA follows: TGTGCCAGCAGCCGAACAGGGTACACCGGGGAGCTGTTTTTT. Amino acid sequence: CASSRTGYTGELFF.

This chain uses TRBV25-1 with TRBJ1-2; 8 bases map to TRBD1. V shed 1 base and J 6 bases; nucleotides not matched to a gene: 1. Per germline, CDR1 MGHDK and CDR2 SYGVNS. The CDR3 totals 13 residues. CDR3 coding DNA: TGTGCCAGCAGTGAATTCAGGGGGCATGGCTACACCTTC. Protein sequence: CASSEFRGHGYTF.

CDR3 sequence: CASSTSGSRRPNYGYTF. Here the CDR3 DNA reads TGTGCCAGCAGTACCTCGGGGTCGAGGCGACCTAACTATGGCTACACCTTC. The chain couples TRBV6-2 or TRBV6-3 to TRBJ1-2, with unresolved D. The germline CDR1 and CDR2 sequences are MNHEY and SVGEGT. CDR3 size: 17 residues. V lost 5 bases to trimming and J lost 0 bases, with 19 bases between them.